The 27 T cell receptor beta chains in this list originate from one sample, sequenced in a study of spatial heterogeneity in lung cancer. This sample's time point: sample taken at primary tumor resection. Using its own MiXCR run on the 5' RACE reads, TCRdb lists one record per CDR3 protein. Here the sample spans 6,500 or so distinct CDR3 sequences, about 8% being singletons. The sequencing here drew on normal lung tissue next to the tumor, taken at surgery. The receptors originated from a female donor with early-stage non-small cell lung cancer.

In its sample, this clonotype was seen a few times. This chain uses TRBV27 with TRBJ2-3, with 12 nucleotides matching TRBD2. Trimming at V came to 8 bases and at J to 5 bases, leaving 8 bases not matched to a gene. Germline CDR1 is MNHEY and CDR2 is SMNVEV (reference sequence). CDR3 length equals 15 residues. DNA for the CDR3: TGTGCCAGCCGGGAGACTAGCGGGGGAAGAGATACGCAGTATTTT. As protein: CASRETSGGRDTQYF.

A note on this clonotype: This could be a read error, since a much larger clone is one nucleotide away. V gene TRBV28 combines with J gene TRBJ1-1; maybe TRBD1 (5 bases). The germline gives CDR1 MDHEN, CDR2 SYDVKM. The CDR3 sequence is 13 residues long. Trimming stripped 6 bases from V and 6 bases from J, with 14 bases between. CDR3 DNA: TGTGCCAGCAGCCGGGGCGAAGGAGCTGAAGCTTTCTTT. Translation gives CASSRGEGAEAFF.

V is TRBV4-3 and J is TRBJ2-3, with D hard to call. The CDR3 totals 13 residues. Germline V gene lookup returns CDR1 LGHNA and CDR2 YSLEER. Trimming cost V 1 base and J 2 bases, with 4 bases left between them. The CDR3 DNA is TGCGCCAGCAGCCAAGCGCACACAGATACGCAGTATTTT. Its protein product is CASSQAHTDTQYF.

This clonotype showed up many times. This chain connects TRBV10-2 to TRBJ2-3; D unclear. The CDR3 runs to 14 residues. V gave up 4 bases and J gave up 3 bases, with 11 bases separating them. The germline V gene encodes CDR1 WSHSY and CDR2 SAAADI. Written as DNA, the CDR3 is TGCGCCAGCAGTGGGGTCAGCCAGACAGATACGCAGTATTTT. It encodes CASSGVSQTDTQYF.

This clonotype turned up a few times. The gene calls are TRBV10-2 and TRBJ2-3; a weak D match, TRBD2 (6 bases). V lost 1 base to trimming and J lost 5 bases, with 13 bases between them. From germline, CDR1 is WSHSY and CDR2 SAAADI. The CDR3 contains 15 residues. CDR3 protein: CASSEWRGRGDTQYF. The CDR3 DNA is TGCGCCAGCAGTGAGTGGAGGGGCCGGGGAGATACGCAGTATTTT.

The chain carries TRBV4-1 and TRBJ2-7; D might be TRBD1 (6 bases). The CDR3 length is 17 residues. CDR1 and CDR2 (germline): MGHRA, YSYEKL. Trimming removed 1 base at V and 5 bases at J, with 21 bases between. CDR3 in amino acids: CASSQGGQGSTLHEQYF. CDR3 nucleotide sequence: TGCGCCAGCAGCCAAGGGGGGCAGGGAAGCACCCTGCACGAGCAGTACTTC.

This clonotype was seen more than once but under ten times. CDR3 residues: CASSGDSSYNSPLHF. The CDR3 DNA sequence: TGTGCCAGCAGCGGGGACAGCTCCTATAATTCACCCCTCCACTTT. V is TRBV5-4 and J is TRBJ1-6, with 7 positions matching TRBD1. Germline-derived CDR1 and CDR2 are SGHNT and YYREEE (reference sequence). The CDR3 is made up of 15 amino acids. Trimming at V came to 4 bases and at J to 0 bases, leaving 1 base not matched to a gene.

The CDR3 DNA is TGTGCCAGCAGTTTTGGGCGGACAGGGGCTGAAGCTTTCTTT. Protein sequence: CASSFGRTGAEAFF. The chain links TRBV12-3 or TRBV12-4 to TRBJ1-1; 9 nucleotides agree with TRBD1. The V and J ends lost 3 bases and 6 bases, in that order; junction bases with no gene match: 5. The CDR3 sequence is 14 residues long.

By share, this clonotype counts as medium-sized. CDR3 amino acids: CASSPDTNYGYTF. The DNA of the CDR3 is TGTGCCAGCAGTCCCGATACTAACTATGGCTACACCTTC. The chain couples TRBV6-6 to TRBJ1-2; D gene ambiguous. The CDR3 covers 13 residues. Germline V gene data show CDR1 as MNHNY and CDR2 as SVGAGI (reference sequence). V was shortened by 5 bases and J by 0 bases, with 7 bases between the two germline ends.

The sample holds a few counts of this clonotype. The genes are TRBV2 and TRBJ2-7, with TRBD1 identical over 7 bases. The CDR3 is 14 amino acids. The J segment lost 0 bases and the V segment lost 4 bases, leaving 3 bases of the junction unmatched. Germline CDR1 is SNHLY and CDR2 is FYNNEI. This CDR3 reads CASSVQGTSYEQYF. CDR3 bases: TGTGCCAGCAGTGTACAGGGGACCTCCTACGAGCAGTACTTC.

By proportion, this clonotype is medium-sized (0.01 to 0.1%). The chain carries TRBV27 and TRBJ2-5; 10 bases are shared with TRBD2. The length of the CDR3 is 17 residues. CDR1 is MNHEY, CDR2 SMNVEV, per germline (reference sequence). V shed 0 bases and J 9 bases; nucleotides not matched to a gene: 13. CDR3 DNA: TGTGCCAGCAGTTTATCGGAGCGGGGGGGCCGGACGGGGGCCCAGTACTTC. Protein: CASSLSERGGRTGAQYF.

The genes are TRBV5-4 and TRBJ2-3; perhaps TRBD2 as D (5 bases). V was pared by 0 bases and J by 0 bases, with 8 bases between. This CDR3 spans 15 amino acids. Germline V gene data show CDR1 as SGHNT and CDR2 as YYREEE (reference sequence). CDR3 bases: TGTGCCAGCAGCTTGGGGGGAGTGAGCACAGATACGCAGTATTTT. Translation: CASSLGGVSTDTQYF.

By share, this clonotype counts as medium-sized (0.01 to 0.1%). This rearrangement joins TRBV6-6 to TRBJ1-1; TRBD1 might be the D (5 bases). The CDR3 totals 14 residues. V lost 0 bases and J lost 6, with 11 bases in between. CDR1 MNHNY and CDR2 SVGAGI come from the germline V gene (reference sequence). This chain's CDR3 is CASSYSPQGAEAFF. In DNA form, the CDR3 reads TGTGCCAGCAGTTACTCACCCCAAGGGGCTGAAGCTTTCTTT.

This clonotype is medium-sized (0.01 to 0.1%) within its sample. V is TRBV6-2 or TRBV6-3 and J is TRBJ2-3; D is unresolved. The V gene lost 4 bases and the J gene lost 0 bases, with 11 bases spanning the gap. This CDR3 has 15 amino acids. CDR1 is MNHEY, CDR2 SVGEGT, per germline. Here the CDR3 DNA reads TGTGCCAGCAGTTTTCTTGGCTCTAGCACAGATACGCAGTATTTT. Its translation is CASSFLGSSTDTQYF.

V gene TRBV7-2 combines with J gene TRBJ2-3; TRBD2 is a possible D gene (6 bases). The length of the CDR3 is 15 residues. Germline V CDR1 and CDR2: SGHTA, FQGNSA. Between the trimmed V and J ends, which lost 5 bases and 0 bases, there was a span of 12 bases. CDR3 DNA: TGTGCCAGCAGCCCGGACTACCTTAGCACAGATACGCAGTATTTT. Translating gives CASSPDYLSTDTQYF.

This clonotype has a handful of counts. DNA of the CDR3: TGTGCCAGCTCCGACTCTGGGGCCAACGTCCTGACTTTC. Its translation: CASSDSGANVLTF. The chain employs TRBV28 and TRBJ2-6; D call uncertain. The CDR3 runs 13 residues. Germline V gives CDR1 MDHEN, CDR2 SYDVKM. V dropped 8 bases and J dropped 0 bases, with 5 bases sitting between them.

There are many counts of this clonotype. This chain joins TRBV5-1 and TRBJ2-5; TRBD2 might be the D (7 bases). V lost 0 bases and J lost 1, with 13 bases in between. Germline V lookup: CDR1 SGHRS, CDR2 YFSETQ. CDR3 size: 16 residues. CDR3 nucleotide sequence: TGCGCCAGCAGCTTGGGGGCGGCGGGGGCCCAAGAGACCCAGTACTTC. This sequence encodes CASSLGAAGAQETQYF. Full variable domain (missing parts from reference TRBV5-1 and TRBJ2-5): KAGVTQTPRYLIKTRGQQVTLSCSPISGHRSVSWYQQTPGQGLQFLFEYFSETQRNKGNFPGRFSGRQFSNSRSEMNVSTLELGDSALYLCASSLGAAGAQETQYFGPGTRLLVL.

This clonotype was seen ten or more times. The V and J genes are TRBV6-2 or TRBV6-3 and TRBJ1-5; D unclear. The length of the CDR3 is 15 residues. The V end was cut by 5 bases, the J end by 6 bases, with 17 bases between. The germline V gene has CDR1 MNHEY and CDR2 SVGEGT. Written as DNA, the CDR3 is TGTGCCAGCAGTGACCCGACATTTGGGAGTCAGCCCCAGCATTTT. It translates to CASSDPTFGSQPQHF.

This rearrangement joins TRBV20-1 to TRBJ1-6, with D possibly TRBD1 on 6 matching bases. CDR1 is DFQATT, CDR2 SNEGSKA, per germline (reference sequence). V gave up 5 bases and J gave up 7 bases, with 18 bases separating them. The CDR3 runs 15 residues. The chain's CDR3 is CSAATGGAGNSPLHF. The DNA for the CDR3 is TGCAGTGCTGCCACGGGGGGGGCGGGAAATTCACCCCTCCACTTT.

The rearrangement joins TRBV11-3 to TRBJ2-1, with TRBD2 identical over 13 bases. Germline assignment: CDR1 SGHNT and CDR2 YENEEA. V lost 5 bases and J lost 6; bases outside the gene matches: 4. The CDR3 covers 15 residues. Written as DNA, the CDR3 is TGTGCCAGCAGCCCCCGGACTAGCGGGGGCAATGAGCAGTTCTTC. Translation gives CASSPRTSGGNEQFF.

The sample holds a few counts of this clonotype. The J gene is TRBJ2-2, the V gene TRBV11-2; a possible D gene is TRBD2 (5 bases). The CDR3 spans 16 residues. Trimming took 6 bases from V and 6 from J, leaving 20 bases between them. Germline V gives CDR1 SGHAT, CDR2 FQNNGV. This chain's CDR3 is CASRYLERASAGELFF. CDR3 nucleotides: TGTGCCAGCAGGTACCTGGAGAGGGCTTCGGCCGGGGAGCTGTTTTTT.

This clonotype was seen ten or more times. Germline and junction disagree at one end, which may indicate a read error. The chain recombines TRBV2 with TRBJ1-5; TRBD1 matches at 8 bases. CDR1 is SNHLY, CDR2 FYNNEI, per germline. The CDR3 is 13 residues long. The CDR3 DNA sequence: TGTGCCAGCAGCCAGGGGGCCTCTCAGTCCCAGCATTTT. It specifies CASSQGASQSQHF. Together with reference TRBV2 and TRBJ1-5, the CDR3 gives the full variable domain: EPEVTQTPSHQVTQMGQEVILRCVPISNHLYFYWYRQILGQKVEFLVSFYNNEISEKSEIFDDQFSVERPDGSNFTLKIRSTKLEDSAMYFCASSQGASQSQHFGDGTRLSIL.

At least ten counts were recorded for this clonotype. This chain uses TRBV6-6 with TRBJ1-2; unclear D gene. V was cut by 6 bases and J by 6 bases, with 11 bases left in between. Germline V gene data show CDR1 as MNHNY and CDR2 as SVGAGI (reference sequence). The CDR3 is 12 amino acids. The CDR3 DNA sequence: TGTGCCAGCAGCCCCGACCGCGATGGCTACACCTTC. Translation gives CASSPDRDGYTF.

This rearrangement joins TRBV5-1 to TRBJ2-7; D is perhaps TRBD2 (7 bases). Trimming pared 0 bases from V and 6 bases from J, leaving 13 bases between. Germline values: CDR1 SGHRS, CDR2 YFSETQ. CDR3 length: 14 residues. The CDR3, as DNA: TGCGCCAGCAGCTTGGTTAGGGGGGGTCGCGAGCAGTACTTC. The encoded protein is CASSLVRGGREQYF.

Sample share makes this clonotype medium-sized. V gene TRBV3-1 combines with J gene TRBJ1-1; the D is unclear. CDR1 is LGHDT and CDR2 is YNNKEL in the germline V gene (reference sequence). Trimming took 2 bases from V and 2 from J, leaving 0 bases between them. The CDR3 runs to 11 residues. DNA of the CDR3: TGTGCCAGCAGCCAAAACACTGAAGCTTTCTTT. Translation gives CASSQNTEAFF.

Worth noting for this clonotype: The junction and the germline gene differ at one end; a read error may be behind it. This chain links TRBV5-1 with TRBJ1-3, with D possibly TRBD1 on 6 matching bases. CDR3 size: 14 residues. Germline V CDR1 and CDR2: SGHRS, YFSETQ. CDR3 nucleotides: TGCTCCAGCAGCCTGGCAGGGGCTGGAAACACCATATATTTT. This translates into CSSSLAGAGNTIYF.

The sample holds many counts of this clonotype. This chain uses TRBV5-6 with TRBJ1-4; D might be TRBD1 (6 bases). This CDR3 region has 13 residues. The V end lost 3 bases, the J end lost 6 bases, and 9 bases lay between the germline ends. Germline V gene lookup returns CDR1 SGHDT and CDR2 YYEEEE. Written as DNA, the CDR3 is TGTGCCAGCAGCTCGGACAGCGATGAAAAACTGTTTTTT. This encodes CASSSDSDEKLFF. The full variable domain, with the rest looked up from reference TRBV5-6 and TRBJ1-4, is DAGVTQSPTHLIKTRGQQVTLRCSPKSGHDTVSWYQQALGQGPQFIFQYYEEEERQRGNFPDRFSGHQFPNYSSELNVNALLLGDSALYLCASSSDSDEKLFFGSGTQLSVL.